Below, 13 T cell receptor beta chains from the same sample are listed, as sequenced in a study of T cell repertoires in cytomegalovirus infection (dated by TCRdb to between 2019 and 2020). Sequencing was performed on an Illumina HiSeq 1500. TCRdb reanalyzed the raw reads on its own, using fastp at Q25 for trimming and MiXCR for clone calling, and kept in-frame beta chains. Every distinct CDR3 protein forms one entry, paired with its most common genes and DNA. Present in this sample are approximately 910,000 distinct CDR3 sequences, around 30% of which were seen just once. The ten largest clones capture over 11% of the sample. The antigens these receptors bind are not known. In the paper's terms, the treatment or condition label means: in vitro stimulation with specific CMV peptide epitopes to enrich CMV-specific T cells. This specimen consisted of cultured CD8+ T cells from PBMCs, obtained from culture after CMV antigen stimulation. The receptors stem from a human donor in good health (CMV status not recorded). Some clones in this sample may be carry-over from other donors' samples.

This clonotype was recorded at least ten times. The CDR3 DNA reads as TGTGCCACCAGTGATCCCGTCTCAGATACGCAGTATTTT. It encodes CATSDPVSDTQYF. The J gene is TRBJ2-3, the V gene TRBV24-1, with D hard to call. V lost 3 bases, J lost 4 bases, and 7 bases lay in between. This CDR3 region has 13 residues. CDR1 is KGHDR, CDR2 SFDVKD, per germline.

The chain joins TRBV2 to TRBJ1-2, with unresolved D. Germline CDR1 and CDR2: SNHLY and FYNNEI. CDR3 size: 14 residues. With 3 bases removed from V and 0 bases from J, the gap between germline ends came to 8 bases. CDR3 protein: CASSEFTANYGYTF. The DNA of the CDR3 is TGTGCCAGCAGTGAGTTTACAGCTAACTATGGCTACACCTTC.

This clonotype was detected only a few times. The gene calls are TRBV19 and TRBJ2-3; TRBD2 matches 8 bases. Losses at the gene ends were 5 bases for V and 5 bases for J; bases not matched to a gene: 9. The CDR3 is made up of 15 amino acids. Looked up from germline, CDR1 is LNHDA and CDR2 is SQIVND (reference sequence). The DNA for the CDR3 is TGTGCCAGTAGTCTCAGCGGGGGTCGCGGAGATACGCAGTATTTT. It is translated as CASSLSGGRGDTQYF.

The count of this clonotype is one. In DNA form, the CDR3 reads TGTGCCAGCAGCCAATTGGTCTTTAGGAGCTCCTATAATTCACCCCTCCACTTT. Amino acid sequence: CASSQLVFRSSYNSPLHF. The chain combines TRBV4-2 with TRBJ1-6; D is undetermined. With 2 bases removed from V and 0 bases from J, the gap between germline ends came to 14 bases. Germline V CDR1 and CDR2: LGHNA, YNFKEQ. The CDR3 length is 18 residues.

There are many counts of this clonotype. The chain carries TRBV7-2 and TRBJ1-1; no clear D gene. Germline CDR1 and CDR2: SGHTA and FQGNSA. The germline V and J ends were trimmed by 2 bases and 1 base, with 14 bases remaining between them. The CDR3 spans 16 residues. The CDR3 region has the DNA TGTGCCAGCAGCTTATGGTCCCCCGGGCGGAACACTGAAGCTTTCTTT. Translated, it gives CASSLWSPGRNTEAFF.

The rearrangement links TRBV27 to TRBJ1-4; TRBD1 matches at 7 bases. The V gene's germline CDR1 is MNHEY and CDR2 SMNVEV (reference sequence). The CDR3 is 17 residues long. The V and J ends lost 4 bases and 0 bases, in that order; junction bases with no gene match: 8. CDR3 DNA sequence: TGTGCCAGCAGTTACCGGGACAGACCAACAACTAATGAAAAACTGTTTTTT. The encoded protein is CASSYRDRPTTNEKLFF.

In this sample, this clonotype turned up once. The chain employs TRBV25-1 and TRBJ1-6; TRBD1 might be the D (5 bases). This CDR3 is built from 15 residues. The germline gives CDR1 MGHDK, CDR2 SYGVNS. V was trimmed by 2 bases and J by 6 bases, leaving 11 bases between them. CDR3 sequence reads: CASSERGGGNSPLHF. The CDR3, as DNA: TGTGCCAGCAGTGAAAGGGGTGGAGGTAATTCACCCCTCCACTTT.

The chain couples TRBV5-6 to TRBJ2-5; D is unclear. The CDR3 sequence is 15 residues long. V dropped 4 bases and J dropped 4 bases, with 17 bases sitting between them. Germline-derived CDR1 and CDR2 are SGHDT and YYEEEE. This CDR3 reads CASSLRTLLGETQYF. CDR3 nucleotide sequence: TGTGCCAGCAGCCTGCGGACGCTCCTCGGAGAGACCCAGTACTTC.

The chain carries TRBV6-6 and TRBJ2-1, with 12 positions matching TRBD1. The CDR3 sequence is 16 residues long. Germline lookup yields CDR1 MNHNY and CDR2 SVGAGI (reference sequence). With 0 bases clipped from V and 9 bases from J, the junction kept 6 bases outside the gene matches. The CDR3: CASSYSGTGGPGEQFF. CDR3 coding DNA: TGTGCCAGCAGTTACTCCGGGACAGGGGGCCCCGGTGAGCAGTTCTTC.

This clonotype turned up a few times. The chain has TRBV12-3 or TRBV12-4 and TRBJ2-3; 10 bases are a match to TRBD2. This CDR3 is 15 amino acids long. Germline trimming cut 5 bases from V and 7 bases from J; bases unmatched to any gene: 9. The CDR3 DNA sequence: TGTGCCAGCAGTAGAGCGGGGGGGCCGAAGAATACGCAGTATTTT. Its translation: CASSRAGGPKNTQYF.

The V gene is TRBV6-5, the J gene TRBJ1-2, with 8 positions matching TRBD1. J gave up 2 bases and V 6 bases, and 5 bases lay outside the gene matches. In germline, CDR1 is MNHEY, CDR2 SVGAGI. The CDR3 runs 14 residues. Here the CDR3 DNA reads TGTGCCAGCAGGAATGGGGACAGGAACTATGGCTACACCTTC. It yields the protein CASRNGDRNYGYTF.

The chain uses TRBV11-2 and TRBJ2-5, with a weak D call TRBD2 (6 bases). Germline V gene sequence: CDR1 SGHAT, CDR2 FQNNGV. The V and J ends lost 8 bases and 4 bases respectively, with 17 bases between them. CDR3 length equals 14 residues. The CDR3 loop is CASAGGGVGETQYF. The DNA for the CDR3 is TGTGCCAGCGCGGGCGGCGGGGTGGGAGAGACCCAGTACTTC.

V is TRBV11-3 and J is TRBJ2-7; D is unclear. The CDR3 sequence is 12 residues long. CDR1 SGHNT and CDR2 YENEEA come from the germline V gene. V shed 0 bases and J shed 7 bases, with 7 bases lying between them. The CDR3 coding sequence is TGTGCCAGCAGCTTAGATCGTTCGGAGCAGTACTTC. Translating it yields CASSLDRSEQYF. The full variable domain, with the rest looked up from reference TRBV11-3 and TRBJ2-7, is EAGVVQSPRYKIIEKKQPVAFWCNPISGHNTLYWYLQNLGQGPELLIRYENEEAVDDSQLPKDRFSAERLKGVDSTLKIQPAELGDSAVYLCASSLDRSEQYFGPGTRLTVT.